This T cell receptor (beta chain) emerged from a study of CD8+CD57+ T cells in acquired aplastic anemia. Genomic DNA, serving as template, underwent TCR beta VDJ and CDR3 profiling. TCRdb redid the calling of the reads with MiXCR, one entry per CDR3 protein. The sample has 200,000 to 250,000 distinct CDR3 sequences, over 40% seen once. The CDR3 covers 13 residues. Looked up from germline, CDR1 is MNHNS and CDR2 is SASEGT. V gave up 3 bases and J gave up 3 bases, with 7 bases separating them. Points from the study as a whole: Patients and controls were found to share more than 25 CD8+ CDR3 sequences.

Comment on this clonotype: Its specificity is unknown. A read error may explain this, as a much larger clone is one base away. The conserved phenylalanine or tryptophan is not found at the CDR3 terminus, so this likely reflects a read error.

All patients picked for sequencing had shown, by flow cytometry, an expansion of CD8+CD57+ cells. Among the patients, all had severe acquired aplastic anemia. Patients had received no therapy at the time of blood sampling. The clonotype originates from a human donor with aplastic anemia. Sequencing was done on a sample of sorted CD4+, CD8+, or CD8+CD57+ T cells (not recorded which) from PBMCs. This sequence joins TRBV6-1 and TRBJ2-3, with D uncertain. This CDR3 is CASSDPPTDTQYS. The CDR3 DNA reads as TGTGCCAGCAGTGACCCCCCGACAGATACGCAGTATTCT.